These 3 T cell receptor beta chains were all obtained from the same sample, sequenced in a study of blood T cell repertoires in COVID-19. The data were produced by immunoSEQ multiplex PCR, yet TCRdb's version contains in-frame clones alone and is incomplete. The sample includes fewer than 400,000 clones, 85% of them seen just once. Sequenced material: peripheral blood. Every receptor here comes from a woman between 18 and 30 years old with acute or convalescent COVID-19.

V usage is TRBV4-1 and J usage is TRBJ1-1; D is ambiguous. V was cut by 1 base and J by 7 bases, with 10 bases left in between. The CDR3 covers 13 residues. From germline, CDR1 is MGHRA and CDR2 YSYEKL. CDR3 protein: CASSQGAGIEAFF. Written as DNA, the CDR3 is TGCGCCAGCAGCCAAGGGGCGGGGATTGAAGCTTTCTTT.

V and J are TRBV5-1 and TRBJ2-7; 10 bases map to TRBD2. The CDR3 runs to 14 residues. CDR1 is SGHRS, CDR2 YFSETQ, per germline. The V segment lost 4 bases and the J segment 2 bases; nucleotides outside the gene matches: 3. This CDR3 is CASSGTSAPYEQYF. CDR3 DNA sequence: TGCGCCAGCAGCGGGACTAGCGCGCCCTACGAGCAGTACTTC.

V and J are TRBV28 and TRBJ1-2; 9 bases are shared with TRBD1. CDR1 and CDR2 from the germline V gene are MDHEN and SYDVKM. Trimming cost V 5 bases and J 2 bases; bases outside gene matches: 3. The CDR3 contains 14 residues. In DNA form, the CDR3 reads TGTGCCAGCAGTGGGACAGGGATCAACTATGGCTACACCTTC. Translated: CASSGTGINYGYTF.